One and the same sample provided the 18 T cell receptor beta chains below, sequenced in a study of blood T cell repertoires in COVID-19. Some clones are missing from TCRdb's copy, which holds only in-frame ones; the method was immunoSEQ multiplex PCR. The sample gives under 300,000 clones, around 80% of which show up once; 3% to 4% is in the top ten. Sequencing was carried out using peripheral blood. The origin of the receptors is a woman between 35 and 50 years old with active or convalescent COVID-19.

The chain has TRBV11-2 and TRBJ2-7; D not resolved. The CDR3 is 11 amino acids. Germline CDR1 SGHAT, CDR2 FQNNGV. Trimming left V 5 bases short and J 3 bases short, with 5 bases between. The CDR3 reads CASSLNYEQYV. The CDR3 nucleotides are TGTGCCAGCAGCCTAAACTACGAGCAGTACGTC.

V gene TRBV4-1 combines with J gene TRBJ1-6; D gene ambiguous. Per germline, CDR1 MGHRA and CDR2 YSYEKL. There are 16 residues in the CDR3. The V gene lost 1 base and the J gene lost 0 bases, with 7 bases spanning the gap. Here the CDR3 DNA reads TGCGCCAGCAGCCAAGTCCGGGGCTCCTATAATTCACCCCTCCACTTT. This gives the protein CASSQVRGSYNSPLHF.

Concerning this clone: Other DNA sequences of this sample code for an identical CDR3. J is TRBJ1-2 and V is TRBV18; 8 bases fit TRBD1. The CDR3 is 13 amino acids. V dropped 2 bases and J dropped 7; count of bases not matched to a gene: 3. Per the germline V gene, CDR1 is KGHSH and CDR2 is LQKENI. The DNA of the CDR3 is TGTGCCAGCTCACCAGCAGGGGGCGGTGGCTACACCTTC. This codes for CASSPAGGGGYTF.

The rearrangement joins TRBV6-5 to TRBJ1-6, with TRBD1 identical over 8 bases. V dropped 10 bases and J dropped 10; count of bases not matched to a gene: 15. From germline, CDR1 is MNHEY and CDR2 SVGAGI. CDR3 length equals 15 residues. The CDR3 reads CATFMGQDRGSPLHF. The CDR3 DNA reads TGTGCCACCTTTATGGGACAAGACAGGGGATCACCCCTCCACTTT.

The CDR3 reads CASSLSGGGADTQYF. CDR3 nucleotide sequence: TGTGCCAGCAGTTTATCGGGGGGGGGTGCAGATACGCAGTATTTT. The chain has TRBV27 and TRBJ2-3, with 7 bases identical to TRBD2. The CDR3 covers 15 residues. The germline V gene has CDR1 MNHEY and CDR2 SMNVEV (reference sequence). V trimming: 0 bases; J trimming: 4 bases; junction bases outside the gene matches: 4.

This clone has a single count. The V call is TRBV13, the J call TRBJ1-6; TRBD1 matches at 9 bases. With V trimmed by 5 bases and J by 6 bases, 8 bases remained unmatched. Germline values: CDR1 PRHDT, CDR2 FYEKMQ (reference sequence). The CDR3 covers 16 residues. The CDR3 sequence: CASSRGQGGGNSPLHF. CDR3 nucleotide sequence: TGTGCCAGCAGCCGGGGACAGGGAGGGGGTAATTCACCCCTCCACTTT.

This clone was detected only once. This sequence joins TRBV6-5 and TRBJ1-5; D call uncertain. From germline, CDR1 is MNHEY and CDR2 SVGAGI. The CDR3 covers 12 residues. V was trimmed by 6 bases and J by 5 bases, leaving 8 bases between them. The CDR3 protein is CASSATHQPQHF. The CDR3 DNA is TGTGCCAGCAGCGCGACACATCAGCCCCAGCATTTT.

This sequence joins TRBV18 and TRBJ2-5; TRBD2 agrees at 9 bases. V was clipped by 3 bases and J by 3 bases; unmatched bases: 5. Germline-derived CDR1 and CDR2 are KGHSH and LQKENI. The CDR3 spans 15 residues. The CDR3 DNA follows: TGTGCCAGCTCACCCGGGGTAGCGGGGGAAGAGACCCAGTACTTC. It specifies CASSPGVAGEETQYF. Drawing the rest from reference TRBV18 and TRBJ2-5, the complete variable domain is NAGVMQNPRHLVRRRGQEARLRCSPMKGHSHVYWYRQLPEEGLKFMVYLQKENIIDESGMPKERFSAEFPKEGPSILRIQQVVRGDSAAYFCASSPGVAGEETQYFGPGTRLLVL.

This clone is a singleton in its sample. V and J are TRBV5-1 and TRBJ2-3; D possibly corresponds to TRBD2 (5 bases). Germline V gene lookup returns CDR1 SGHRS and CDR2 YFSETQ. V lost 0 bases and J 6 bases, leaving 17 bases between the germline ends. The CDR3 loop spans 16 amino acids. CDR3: CASSLEGGLTVDTQYF. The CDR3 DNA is TGCGCCAGCAGCTTGGAAGGCGGACTCACAGTTGATACGCAGTATTTT.

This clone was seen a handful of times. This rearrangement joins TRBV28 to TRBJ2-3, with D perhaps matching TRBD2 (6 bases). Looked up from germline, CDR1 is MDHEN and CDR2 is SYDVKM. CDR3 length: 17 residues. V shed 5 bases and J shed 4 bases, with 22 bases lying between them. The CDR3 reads CASSPPSVTRIADTQYF. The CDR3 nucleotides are TGTGCCAGCAGTCCCCCTTCTGTGACTAGAATCGCAGATACGCAGTATTTT.

CDR3 sequence reads: CASSQSGYVSNTQYF. In DNA form, the CDR3 reads TGTGCCAGCAGCCAAAGCGGGTACGTCTCAAATACGCAGTATTTT. The chain carries TRBV7-9 and TRBJ2-3, with D perhaps matching TRBD2 (6 bases). The V end was cut by 5 bases, the J end by 7 bases, with 19 bases between. CDR3 length equals 15 residues. The V gene's germline CDR1 is SEHNR and CDR2 FQNEAQ (reference sequence). The complete variable domain, with remaining parts taken from reference TRBV7-9 and TRBJ2-3, reads DTGVSQNPRHKITKRGQNVTFRCDPISEHNRLYWYRQTLGQGPEFLTYFQNEAQLEKSRLLSDRFSAERPKGSFSTLEIQRTEQGDSAMYLCASSQSGYVSNTQYFGPGTRLTVL.

For the CDR3, the DNA is TGTGCCAGCACAAACGCAGGGCAGGGTAATGAAAAACTGTTTTTT. Translated: CASTNAGQGNEKLFF. The chain joins TRBV6-5 to TRBJ1-4; possible D gene TRBD1, 5 bases. Trimming shortened V by 7 bases and J by 4 bases, and 16 bases separated the two germline ends. Germline CDR1 reads MNHEY; CDR2 reads SVGAGI. CDR3 length: 15 residues.

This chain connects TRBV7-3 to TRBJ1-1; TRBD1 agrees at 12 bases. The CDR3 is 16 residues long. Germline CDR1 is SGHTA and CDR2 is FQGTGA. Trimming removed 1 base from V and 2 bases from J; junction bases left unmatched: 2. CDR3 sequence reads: CASSLIGTGGNTEAFF. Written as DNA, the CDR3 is TGTGCCAGCAGCTTAATTGGGACAGGGGGCAACACTGAAGCTTTCTTT.

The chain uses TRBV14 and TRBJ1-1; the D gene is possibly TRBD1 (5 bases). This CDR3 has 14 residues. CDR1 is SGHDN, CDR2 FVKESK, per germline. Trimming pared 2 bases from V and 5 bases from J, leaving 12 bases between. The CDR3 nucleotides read TGTGCCAGCAGCCAACCCCCGGGGGGGACTGAAGCTTTCTTT. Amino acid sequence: CASSQPPGGTEAFF.

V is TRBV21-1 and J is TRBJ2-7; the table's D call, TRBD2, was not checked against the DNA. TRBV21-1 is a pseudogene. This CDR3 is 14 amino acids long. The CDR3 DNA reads TGTGCCAGCAGTACCGGGACTAGGGTCTACGAGCAGTACGTC. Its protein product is CASSTGTRVYEQYV.

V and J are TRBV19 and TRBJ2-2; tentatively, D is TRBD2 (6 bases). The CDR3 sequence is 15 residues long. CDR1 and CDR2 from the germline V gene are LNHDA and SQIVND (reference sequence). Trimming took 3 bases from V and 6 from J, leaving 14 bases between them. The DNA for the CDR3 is TGTGCCAGTAGTATTGGGGGGTCGGTTTCCGGGGAGCTGTTTTTT. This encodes CASSIGGSVSGELFF.

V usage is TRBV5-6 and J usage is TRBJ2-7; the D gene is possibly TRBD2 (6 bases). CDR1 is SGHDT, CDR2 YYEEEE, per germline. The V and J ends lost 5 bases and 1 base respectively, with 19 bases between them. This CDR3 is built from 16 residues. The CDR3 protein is CASSWKLGRSSYEQYV. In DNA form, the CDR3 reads TGTGCCAGCAGTTGGAAGTTAGGGAGGTCGTCCTACGAGCAGTACGTC.

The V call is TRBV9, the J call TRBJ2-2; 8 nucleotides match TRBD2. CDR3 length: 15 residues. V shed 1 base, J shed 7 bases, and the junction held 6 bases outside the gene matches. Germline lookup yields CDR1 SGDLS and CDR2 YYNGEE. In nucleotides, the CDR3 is TGTGCCAGCAGCGTATCCGGGGGGGCCGGCGGGGAGCTGTTTTTT. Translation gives CASSVSGGAGGELFF. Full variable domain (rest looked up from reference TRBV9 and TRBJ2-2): DSGVTQTPKHLITATGQRVTLRCSPRSGDLSVYWYQQSLDQGLQFLIQYYNGEERAKGNILERFSAQQFPDLHSELNLSSLELGDSALYFCASSVSGGAGGELFFGEGSRLTVL.